This T cell receptor (beta chain) was sequenced during a study of blood T cell repertoires in COVID-19. Study as a whole: The samples span acute and convalescent COVID-19 from the United States, Italy and Spain. From T cells, B-cell-depleted T cells, or PBMCs came the material, which was cDNA or gDNA.

Original analysis: Reference gene primer amplification yielded estimated nucleated cell counts. Measured with immunoSEQ multiplex PCR; TCRdb has only the in-frame clones, and not every one. That table furnishes V, J and clone size, whereas the DNA furnished D and trimming. Of 150,000 to 200,000 clones in the sample, about 85% were seen once. The clonotype comes from a human donor with acute or convalescent COVID-19. The donor label of this sample is uncertain. Specimen: peripheral blood.

The DNA for the CDR3 is TGTGCCACCAGCAGAGCTAAACAGGTCTCTGGAAACACCATATATTTT. Translated: CATSRAKQVSGNTIYF. The chain links TRBV15 to TRBJ1-3; tentative D call: TRBD1 (5 bases). The V gene lost 1 base and the J gene lost 0 bases, with 10 bases spanning the gap. CDR3 length equals 16 residues. CDR1 is LNHNV, CDR2 YYDKDF, per germline (reference sequence).